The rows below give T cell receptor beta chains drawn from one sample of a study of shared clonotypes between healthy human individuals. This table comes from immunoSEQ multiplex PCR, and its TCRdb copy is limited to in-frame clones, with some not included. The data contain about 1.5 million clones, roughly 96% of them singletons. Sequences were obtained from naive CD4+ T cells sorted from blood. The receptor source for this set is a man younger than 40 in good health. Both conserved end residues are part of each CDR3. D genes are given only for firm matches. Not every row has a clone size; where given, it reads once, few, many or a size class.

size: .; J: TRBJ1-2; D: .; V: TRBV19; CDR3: CASSINGGLYSNYGYTF; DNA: TGTGCCAGTAGTATAAACGGGGGACTATACTCTAACTATGGCTACACCTTC
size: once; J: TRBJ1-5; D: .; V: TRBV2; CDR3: CASHELLRGRDQPQHF; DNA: TGTGCCAGCCACGAATTGTTAAGGGGAAGAGATCAGCCCCAGCATTTT
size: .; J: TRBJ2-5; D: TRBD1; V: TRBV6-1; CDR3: CASIRGLRETQYF; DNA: TGTGCCAGCATTAGGGGGCTCCGGGAGACCCAGTACTTC
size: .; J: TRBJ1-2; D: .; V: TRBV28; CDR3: CASNTGSHGYTF; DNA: TGTGCCAGCAATACAGGGTCCCATGGCTACACCTTC
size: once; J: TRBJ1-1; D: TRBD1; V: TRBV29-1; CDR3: CSVLQGWGTEAFF; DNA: TGCAGCGTCCTACAGGGGTGGGGAACTGAAGCTTTCTTT
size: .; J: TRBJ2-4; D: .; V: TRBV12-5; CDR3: CASGFGGNELAKNIQYF; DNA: TGTGCTAGTGGTTTTGGCGGAAACGAACTAGCCAAAAACATTCAGTACTTC
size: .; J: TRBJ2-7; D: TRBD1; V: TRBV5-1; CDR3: CASSPISGQATLYF; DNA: TGCGCCAGCAGCCCGATATCGGGACAGGCGACTCTGTACTTC
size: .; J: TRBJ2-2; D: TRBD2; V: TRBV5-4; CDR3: CASSLMTSAGELFF; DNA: TGTGCCAGCAGCTTAATGACTAGCGCCGGGGAGCTGTTTTTT
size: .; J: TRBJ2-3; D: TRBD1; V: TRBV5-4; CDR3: CASSSRQGALDTQYF; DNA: TGTGCCAGCAGCTCCCGACAGGGAGCCTTAGATACGCAGTATTTT
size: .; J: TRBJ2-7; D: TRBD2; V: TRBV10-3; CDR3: CAISEFHLAGVEQYF; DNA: TGTGCCATCAGTGAGTTCCATCTAGCGGGAGTCGAGCAGTACTTC
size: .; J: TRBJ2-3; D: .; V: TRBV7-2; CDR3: CASSLGPLITDTQYF; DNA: TGTGCCAGCAGCTTAGGACCCTTAATCACAGATACGCAGTATTTT
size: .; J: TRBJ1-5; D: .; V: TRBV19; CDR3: CASSIRPDNQPQHF; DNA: TGTGCCAGTAGTATTCGGCCAGACAATCAGCCCCAGCATTTT
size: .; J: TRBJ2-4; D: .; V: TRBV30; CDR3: CAWSPPPGQYF; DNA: TGTGCCTGGAGTCCCCCCCCCGGTCAGTACTTC
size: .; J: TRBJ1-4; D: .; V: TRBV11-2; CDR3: CASSSRGLANEKLFF; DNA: TGTGCCAGCAGCTCGAGGGGTCTGGCTAATGAAAAACTGTTTTTT
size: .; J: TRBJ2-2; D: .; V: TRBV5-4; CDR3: CASSLDSFNTGELFF; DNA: TGTGCCAGCAGCTTAGACAGTTTCAACACCGGGGAGCTGTTTTTT
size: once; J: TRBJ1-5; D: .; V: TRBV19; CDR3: CASRPQGSQPQHF; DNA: TGTGCCAGTAGGCCCCAGGGAAGCCAGCCCCAGCATTTT
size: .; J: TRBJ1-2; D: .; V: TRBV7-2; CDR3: CASSTTPDGLYGYTF; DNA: TGTGCCAGCAGCACTACCCCGGACGGACTTTATGGCTACACCTTC
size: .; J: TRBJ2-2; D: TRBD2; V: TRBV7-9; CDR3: CASSLLAVNTGELFF; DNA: TGTGCCAGCAGCTTACTAGCGGTTAACACCGGGGAGCTGTTTTTT
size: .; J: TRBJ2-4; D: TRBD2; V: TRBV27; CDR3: CASSLLAGGRAKNIQYF; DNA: TGTGCCAGCAGTTTGCTAGCGGGAGGGAGGGCCAAAAACATTCAGTACTTC
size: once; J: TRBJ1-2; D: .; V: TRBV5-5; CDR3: CASSLDRYYGYTF; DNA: TGTGCCAGCAGCTTGGACAGGTACTATGGCTACACCTTC
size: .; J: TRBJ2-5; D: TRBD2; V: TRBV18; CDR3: CASSPPAGGETQYF; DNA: TGTGCCAGCTCACCACCAGCGGGGGGAGAGACCCAGTACTTC
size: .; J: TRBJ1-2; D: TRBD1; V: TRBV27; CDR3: CASSSSWTGGYGYTF; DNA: TGTGCCAGCAGTTCCAGCTGGACAGGGGGCTATGGCTACACCTTC
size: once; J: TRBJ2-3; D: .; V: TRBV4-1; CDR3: CASSQVGTQFGPQLASTDTQYF; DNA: TGCGCCAGCAGCCAAGTCGGCACCCAATTTGGGCCTCAACTCGCTAGCACAGATACGCAGTATTTT
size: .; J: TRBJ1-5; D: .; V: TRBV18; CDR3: CASSPQQATNQPQHF; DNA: TGTGCCAGCTCACCACAGCAGGCCACCAATCAGCCCCAGCATTTT
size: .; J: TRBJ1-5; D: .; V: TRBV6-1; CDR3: CASSEALGVNQPQHF; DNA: TGTGCCAGCAGTGAAGCGCTAGGGGTCAATCAGCCCCAGCATTTT
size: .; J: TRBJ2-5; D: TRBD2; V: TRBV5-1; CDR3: CASSLGLAGDQRGETQYF; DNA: TGCGCCAGCAGCTTGGGCCTAGCGGGAGACCAGCGGGGAGAGACCCAGTACTTC
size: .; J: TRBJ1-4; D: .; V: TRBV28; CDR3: CASSFQGKKLFF; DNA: TGTGCCAGCAGTTTCCAAGGCAAAAAACTGTTTTTT
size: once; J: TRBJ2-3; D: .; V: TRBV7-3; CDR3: CASSLYPSGLSTDTQYF; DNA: TGTGCCAGCAGCTTATACCCCAGCGGTCTCAGCACAGATACGCAGTATTTT
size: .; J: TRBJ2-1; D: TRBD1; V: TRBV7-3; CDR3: CASSPGQVLINEQFF; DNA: TGTGCCAGCAGCCCTGGACAGGTCCTTATCAATGAGCAGTTCTTC
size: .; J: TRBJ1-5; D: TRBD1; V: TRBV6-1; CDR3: CASSETGFNQPQHF; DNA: TGTGCCAGCAGTGAGACAGGGTTCAATCAGCCCCAGCATTTT
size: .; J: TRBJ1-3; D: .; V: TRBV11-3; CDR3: CASSPNRGGTIYF; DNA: TGTGCCAGCAGCCCGAATCGGGGGGGAACCATATATTTT
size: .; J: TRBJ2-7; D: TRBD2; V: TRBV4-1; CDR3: CASSHMTSGDYEQYF; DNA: TGCGCCAGCAGCCATATGACTAGCGGAGACTACGAGCAGTACTTC
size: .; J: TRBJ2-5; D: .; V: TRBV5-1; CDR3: CASSLAAPAQETQYF; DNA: TGCGCCAGCAGCTTGGCCGCGCCGGCGCAAGAGACCCAGTACTTC
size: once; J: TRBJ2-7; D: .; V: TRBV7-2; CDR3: CASRLMGRASYEQYF; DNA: TGTGCCAGCAGACTAATGGGCAGGGCTTCCTACGAGCAGTACTTC
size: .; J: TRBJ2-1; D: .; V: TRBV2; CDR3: CASTRGGDREQFF; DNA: TGTGCCAGCACGAGGGGCGGTGACCGTGAGCAGTTCTTC
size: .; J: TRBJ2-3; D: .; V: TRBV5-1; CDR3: CASSPLPLPMASSTDTQYF; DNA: TGCGCCAGCAGCCCACTTCCCCTCCCAATGGCTTCTAGCACAGATACGCAGTATTTT
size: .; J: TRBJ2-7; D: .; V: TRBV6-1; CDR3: CASSGQYEQYF; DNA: TGTGCCAGCAGTGGACAATACGAGCAGTACTTC